This T cell receptor beta chain was retrieved from a study of control samples from healthy donors and cancer patients. Here immunoSEQ multiplex PCR was the method, and the copy in TCRdb shows in-frame clones only, minus some. Of fewer than 200,000 clones in the sample, 93% were seen once. The germline V and J ends were trimmed by 4 bases and 5 bases, with 11 bases remaining between them. The germline CDR1 and CDR2 sequences are LGHNA and YNFKEQ. CDR3 length: 13 residues. The source of this sequence is a woman aged 55 to 70 in good health. The rearrangement links TRBV4-2 to TRBJ1-2; weak D call: TRBD1 (6 bases). The sequencing sample was made of blood. CDR3 region: CASSPRTAYGYTF. The CDR3 bases are TGTGCCAGCAGCCCCCGGACAGCTTATGGCTACACCTTC.